This T cell receptor (beta chain) derives from a study of blood T cell repertoires in COVID-19. Study-level background: PBMCs, B-cell-depleted T cells, or T cells were the source of the cDNA or gDNA that made up the material.

Original methodology: Amplification from reference gene primers served as the basis for estimated nucleated cell counts. Only in-frame clones appear in the TCRdb table, and some are missing; sequencing was by immunoSEQ multiplex PCR. From that table come the V and J calls and clone size; the DNA was used to work out D and trimming. The repertoire consists of about 210,000 clones, with 82% occurring once and the leading ten covering about an eighth. This CDR3 contains 14 residues. Per germline, CDR1 SQVTM and CDR2 ANQGSEA. V lost 8 bases to trimming and J lost 2 bases; unmatched junction nucleotides: 9.

Sequenced sample: peripheral blood. This rearrangement joins TRBV29-1 to TRBJ2-7; 10 bases map to TRBD2. This receptor was identified in a middle-aged woman with acute or convalescent COVID-19. The DNA of the CDR3 is TGCAGCTCTTGCGGGACTAGCGACACCTACGAGCAGTACTTC. Protein product: CSSCGTSDTYEQYF.